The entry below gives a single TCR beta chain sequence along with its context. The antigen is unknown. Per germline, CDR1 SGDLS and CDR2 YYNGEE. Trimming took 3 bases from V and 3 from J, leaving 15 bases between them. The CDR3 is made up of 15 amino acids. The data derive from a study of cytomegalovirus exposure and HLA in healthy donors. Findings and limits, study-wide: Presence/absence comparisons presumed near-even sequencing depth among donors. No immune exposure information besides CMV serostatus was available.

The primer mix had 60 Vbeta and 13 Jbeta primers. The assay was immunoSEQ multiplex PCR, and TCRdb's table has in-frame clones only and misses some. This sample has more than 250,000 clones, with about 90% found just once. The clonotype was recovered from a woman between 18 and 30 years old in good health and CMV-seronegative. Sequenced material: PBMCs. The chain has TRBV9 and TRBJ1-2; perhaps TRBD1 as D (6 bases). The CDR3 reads CASSARRGGDYGYTF. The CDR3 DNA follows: TGTGCCAGCAGCGCGAGGAGGGGGGGTGACTATGGCTACACCTTC.